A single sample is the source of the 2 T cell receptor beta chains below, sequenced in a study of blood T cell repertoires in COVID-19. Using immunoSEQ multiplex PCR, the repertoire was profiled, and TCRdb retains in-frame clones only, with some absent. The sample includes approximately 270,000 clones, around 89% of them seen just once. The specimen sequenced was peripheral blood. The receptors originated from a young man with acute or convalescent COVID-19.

CDR3 DNA: TGTGCCAGCAGCCCCGGGACACCTGACCGAAAACTGTTTTTT. Amino acids: CASSPGTPDRKLFF. The chain joins TRBV28 to TRBJ1-4; the D gene is possibly TRBD1 (6 bases). Trimming cost V 6 bases and J 10 bases, with 18 bases left between them. The germline gives CDR1 MDHEN, CDR2 SYDVKM. CDR3 length: 14 residues. The full variable domain, in which reference TRBV28 and TRBJ1-4 provide the parts outside the CDR3, is DVKVTQSSRYLVKRTGEKVFLECVQDMDHENMFWYRQDPGLGLRLIYFSYDVKMKEKGDIPEGYSVSREKKERFSLILESASTNQTSMYLCASSPGTPDRKLFFGSGTQLSVL.

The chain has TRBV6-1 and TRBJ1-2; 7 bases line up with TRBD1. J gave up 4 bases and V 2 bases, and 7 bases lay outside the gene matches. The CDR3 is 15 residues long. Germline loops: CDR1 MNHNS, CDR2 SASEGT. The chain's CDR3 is CASSENTGASYGYTF. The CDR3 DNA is TGTGCCAGCAGTGAAAACACAGGGGCTAGCTATGGCTACACCTTC.